The next 9 T cell receptor beta chains were all read from a single sample in a study of T cells after yellow fever vaccination. TCRdb analysed the 5' RACE reads with MiXCR anew, one entry per CDR3 protein. The sample consists of around 320,000 distinct CDR3 sequences, about 11% of them appearing once. The source material was CD4+ T cells sorted from PBMCs, sampled 45 days after the yellow fever booster vaccination. These receptors came from a man aged 18 to 29 who received the YFV17D yellow fever vaccine.

This clonotype was recorded a few times. This chain uses TRBV7-9 with TRBJ1-1; 10 bases align to TRBD1. This CDR3 is 14 amino acids long. Per the germline V gene, CDR1 is SEHNR and CDR2 is FQNEAQ (reference sequence). V shed 4 bases and J 5 bases; nucleotides not matched to a gene: 4. CDR3 amino acids: CASSSGQGWTEAFF. CDR3 nucleotides: TGTGCCAGCAGCTCGGGACAGGGGTGGACTGAAGCTTTCTTT.

The CDR3 sequence: CASSPNEGETQYF. The CDR3 coding sequence is TGTGCCAGCAGCCCGAATGAGGGGGAGACCCAGTACTTC. The V gene is TRBV7-2, the J gene TRBJ2-5; either TRBD1 or TRBD2 may supply D (5 bases each). From germline, CDR1 is SGHTA and CDR2 FQGNSA. The V end lost 5 bases, the J end lost 5 bases, and 12 bases lay between the germline ends. The CDR3 totals 13 residues.

This clonotype was seen only a few times. V usage is TRBV2 and J usage is TRBJ2-5, with no clear D. V was trimmed by 6 bases and J by 5 bases, leaving 13 bases between them. Germline CDR1 and CDR2: SNHLY and FYNNEI. There are 13 residues in the CDR3. The CDR3 sequence: CASRRSLRETQYF. The DNA of the CDR3 is TGTGCCAGCAGGCGGTCTCTCAGGGAGACCCAGTACTTC.

The rearrangement uses TRBV6-5 and TRBJ1-2; the D is unclear. The CDR3 totals 11 residues. Trimming pared 6 bases from V and 8 bases from J, leaving 10 bases between. Per the germline V gene, CDR1 is MNHEY and CDR2 is SVGAGI. CDR3 nucleotides: TGTGCCAGCAGGCAGACACGGGGCTACACCTTC. Translated, it gives CASRQTRGYTF.

The V and J genes are TRBV20-1 and TRBJ1-3; D unclear. Trimming took off 0 bases at V and 0 bases at J, with 3 bases between the two ends. The CDR3 runs 13 residues. Germline loops: CDR1 DFQATT, CDR2 SNEGSKA (reference sequence). The CDR3: CSAREVSGNTIYF. CDR3 in DNA: TGCAGTGCTAGAGAAGTCTCTGGAAACACCATATATTTT.

This clonotype was seen repeatedly, ten times or more. This chain joins TRBV20-1 and TRBJ1-2; the D gene is possibly TRBD1 (5 bases). The CDR3 is 12 amino acids. Trimming shortened V by 5 bases and J by 6 bases, and 13 bases separated the two germline ends. Looked up from germline, CDR1 is DFQATT and CDR2 is SNEGSKA (reference sequence). CDR3 in amino acids: CSAGGHTNGYTF. CDR3 DNA: TGCAGTGCTGGCGGACATACAAATGGCTACACCTTC.

The chain combines TRBV5-1 with TRBJ2-5; 9 nucleotides align to TRBD2. Germline V gene data show CDR1 as SGHRS and CDR2 as YFSETQ. CDR3 length: 17 residues. Trimming at V came to 1 base and at J to 1 base, leaving 8 bases not matched to a gene. The CDR3 DNA reads TGCGCCAGCAGCTTGACCGGCGGGGGGGCCGTCCAAGAGACCCAGTACTTC. It translates to CASSLTGGGAVQETQYF.

The genes are TRBV6-5 and TRBJ1-1, with TRBD1 as a possible D gene (5 bases). The ends were cut back, 4 bases at V and 4 bases at J, with 13 bases in the middle. This CDR3 has 14 residues. The germline gives CDR1 MNHEY, CDR2 SVGAGI. CDR3 region: CASSFAGGITEAFF. CDR3 sequence (DNA): TGTGCCAGCAGTTTCGCGGGGGGAATCACTGAAGCTTTCTTT.

J is TRBJ2-3 and V is TRBV3-1, with a possible D match to TRBD2 (5 bases). The CDR3 length is 15 residues. Trimming pared 4 bases from V and 2 bases from J, leaving 13 bases between. Germline V gene sequence: CDR1 LGHDT, CDR2 YNNKEL (reference sequence). DNA for the CDR3: TGTGCCAGCAGCCGGCGGGCGGCCAACACAGATACGCAGTATTTT. This sequence encodes CASSRRAANTDTQYF.